This T cell receptor beta chain was captured by sequencing in a study of cytotoxic CD8 clonotypes in ibrutinib-treated CLL. Study summary: Outcomes included 24 partial and 2 complete responses; after median 68 months, 14 stayed remitted and approximately 12 progressed.

Per germline, CDR1 SQVTM and CDR2 ANQGSEA. CDR3 length: 15 residues. V was clipped by 3 bases and J by 0 bases; unmatched bases: 4. TCRdb keeps only in-frame clones here, not all; method: immunoSEQ multiplex PCR. The data contain 330,000 or so clones, roughly 67% of them singletons. The source is a human donor with chronic lymphocytic leukemia. The chain combines TRBV29-1 with TRBJ2-3; the match to TRBD1 covers 9 bases. This material consisted of PBMCs, taken after 36 months of ibrutinib treatment. CDR3 protein: CSVDTGGYSTDTQYF. As DNA, the CDR3 is TGCAGCGTTGACACAGGGGGCTACAGCACAGATACGCAGTATTTT.